The 22 T cell receptor beta chains given below trace back to one sample, sequenced in a study of lymphopenia after photon versus proton radiotherapy. This table comes from immunoSEQ multiplex PCR, and its TCRdb copy is limited to in-frame clones, with some not included. The table shows 25,000 to 40,000 clones, with 84% occurring only once. Here the sequenced sample was peripheral blood, taken from a patient treated with proton-based radiotherapy. These receptors all stem from a woman in her 70s with pancreatic cancer.

The CDR3 spells CASSIGDTTDTQYF. Written as DNA, the CDR3 is TGTGCCAGCAGTATAGGGGACACAACAGATACGCAGTATTTT. This rearrangement joins TRBV6-1 to TRBJ2-3; TRBD1 might be the D (6 bases). The CDR3 is made up of 14 amino acids. Looked up from germline, CDR1 is MNHNS and CDR2 is SASEGT. The V end lost 5 bases, the J end lost 3 bases, and 12 bases lay between the germline ends.

V and J are TRBV6-6 and TRBJ1-5, with 7 bases lining up with TRBD1. J was trimmed by 0 bases and V by 4 bases; bases with no gene match: 0. The CDR3 totals 14 residues. Germline V CDR1 and CDR2: MNHNY, SVGAGI (reference sequence). CDR3 amino acids: CASSSGGSNQPQHF. In DNA form, the CDR3 reads TGTGCCAGCAGTTCAGGGGGTAGCAATCAGCCCCAGCATTTT.

V is TRBV30 and J is TRBJ1-6; a weak D match, TRBD1 (5 bases). The CDR3 spans 14 residues. V gave up 1 base and J gave up 8 bases, with 12 bases separating them. Germline V gene lookup returns CDR1 GTSNPN and CDR2 SVGIG (reference sequence). CDR3 sequence (DNA): TGTGCCTGGAGTGCAGGGAGAAAGGATTCACCCCTCCACTTT. Its translation: CAWSAGRKDSPLHF.

This sequence joins TRBV7-9 and TRBJ2-1, with D possibly matching TRBD1 (6 bases). Germline values: CDR1 SEHNR, CDR2 FQNEAQ (reference sequence). V was clipped by 5 bases and J by 8 bases, with 13 bases between them. This CDR3 spans 13 amino acids. The CDR3 DNA is TGTGCCAGCAGCCCTATACAGGGCTATGAGCAGTTCTTC. Residues: CASSPIQGYEQFF.

The rearrangement joins TRBV7-6 to TRBJ2-3; either TRBD1 or TRBD2 may fit D (5 bases each). Trimming left V 5 bases short and J 4 bases short, with 22 bases between. The length of the CDR3 is 17 residues. CDR1 is SGHVS and CDR2 is FNYEAQ in the germline V gene. CDR3 residues: CASSLESGARQADTQYF. The CDR3 DNA reads as TGTGCCAGCAGCCTAGAATCCGGGGCCAGGCAGGCAGATACGCAGTATTTT.

For this clone: One end of the junction varies from germline; a read error may be responsible. This chain connects TRBV7-2 to TRBJ1-4; TRBD1 might be the D (6 bases). Germline CDR1 and CDR2: SGHTA and FQGNSA. The CDR3 covers 12 residues. The CDR3: CASSLDGGARRF. In DNA form, the CDR3 reads TGTGCCAGCAGCTTAGATGGGGGGGCTCGGCGCTTT. The variable domain in full, with the rest retrieved from reference TRBV7-2 and TRBJ1-4, is GAGVSQSPSNKVTEKGKDVELRCDPISGHTALYWYRQSLGQGLEFLIYFQGNSAPDKSGLPSDRFSAERTGGSVSTLTIQRTQQEDSAVYLCASSLDGGARRFGSGTQLSVL.

The gene calls are TRBV29-1 and TRBJ2-5; tentatively, D is TRBD1 (6 bases). The CDR3 has 12 residues. The germline V gene has CDR1 SQVTM and CDR2 ANQGSEA. Trimming removed 3 bases at V and 3 bases at J, with 8 bases between. The CDR3 sequence is CSVEGAEETQYF. CDR3 nucleotides: TGCAGCGTTGAGGGGGCAGAAGAGACCCAGTACTTC.

This chain joins TRBV2 and TRBJ1-2, with D unresolved. Trimming took 4 bases from V and 2 from J, leaving 8 bases between them. This CDR3 has 13 amino acids. Per germline, CDR1 SNHLY and CDR2 FYNNEI. As DNA, the CDR3 is TGTGCCAGCAGTGTGGGATCCAACTATGGCTACACCTTC. Translation gives CASSVGSNYGYTF.

The chain is built from TRBV2 and TRBJ2-3; TRBD2 might be the D (5 bases). CDR1 is SNHLY, CDR2 FYNNEI, per germline. CDR3 length: 14 residues. V lost 7 bases, J lost 0 bases, and 11 bases lay in between. DNA for the CDR3: TGTGCCAGCAAGAGCGGAATTAGCACAGATACGCAGTATTTT. Amino acid sequence: CASKSGISTDTQYF.

This rearrangement joins TRBV11-2 to TRBJ2-3; no firm D call. The CDR3 contains 15 residues. Trimming left V 5 bases short and J 1 base short, with 13 bases between. Germline V CDR1 and CDR2: SGHAT, FQNNGV. CDR3 region: CASSPDGWGTDTQYF. The CDR3 DNA is TGTGCCAGCAGCCCTGACGGCTGGGGCACAGATACGCAGTATTTT.

In its sample, this clone was seen a few times. This chain uses TRBV28 with TRBJ1-1; D is ambiguous. Germline V lookup: CDR1 MDHEN, CDR2 SYDVKM. Trimming stripped 5 bases from V and 5 bases from J, with 18 bases between. CDR3 length equals 15 residues. CDR3 region: CASSTDLRSWTEAFF. CDR3 DNA sequence: TGTGCCAGCAGTACCGACCTTAGATCGTGGACTGAAGCTTTCTTT.

The chain employs TRBV5-6 and TRBJ2-3, with no clear D. The CDR3 extends over 12 amino acids. Germline assignment: CDR1 SGHDT and CDR2 YYEEEE. Trimming stripped 0 bases from V and 8 bases from J, with 7 bases between. CDR3 DNA sequence: TGTGCCAGCAGCTTGGCCGGGCCTACGCAGTATTTT. Protein product: CASSLAGPTQYF.

The CDR3 nucleotides read TGTGCCAGCAGCTCCTTAGGGACTACAACCGCCGAGACCCAGTACTTC. Protein product: CASSSLGTTTAETQYF. The chain has TRBV7-8 and TRBJ2-5; TRBD2 matches at 7 bases. Germline CDR1 SGHVS, CDR2 FQNEAQ. The CDR3 is made up of 16 amino acids. The ends lost 4 bases at V and 5 bases at J; junction bases unmatched: 13.

This clone was seen once. The rearrangement uses TRBV15 and TRBJ2-5; 11 positions match TRBD2. V was clipped by 1 base and J by 1 base; unmatched bases: 5. Germline CDR1 LNHNV, CDR2 YYDKDF (reference sequence). The CDR3 is 17 residues long. The CDR3 loop reads CATSRVALAGGQETQYF. Written as DNA, the CDR3 is TGTGCCACCAGCAGAGTAGCTCTAGCGGGAGGCCAAGAGACCCAGTACTTC.

This chain joins TRBV7-2 and TRBJ1-6; D is unresolved. Germline CDR1 is SGHTA and CDR2 is FQGNSA. This CDR3 spans 12 amino acids. V lost 0 bases and J 15 bases, leaving 9 bases between the germline ends. The CDR3 here is CASSLASRVLHF. DNA of the CDR3: TGTGCCAGCAGCTTAGCTAGTCGAGTCCTCCACTTT.

The chain recombines TRBV7-9 with TRBJ1-2; D is ambiguous. Trimming removed 3 bases from V and 0 bases from J, with 8 bases in between. The CDR3 spans 14 residues. Germline V gene lookup returns CDR1 SEHNR and CDR2 FQNEAQ (reference sequence). The CDR3 bases are TGTGCCAGCAGCTTGGGCGCCGCTAACTATGGCTACACCTTC. It is translated as CASSLGAANYGYTF.

This clone was detected only a few times. This sequence joins TRBV18 and TRBJ1-5; D is undetermined. CDR3 size: 16 residues. V was pared by 0 bases and J by 4 bases, with 13 bases between. CDR1 is KGHSH and CDR2 is LQKENI in the germline V gene. The CDR3 is CASSPPGNGPNQPQHF. The CDR3 bases are TGTGCCAGCTCACCACCTGGTAACGGCCCTAATCAGCCCCAGCATTTT.

The genes are TRBV7-9 and TRBJ2-7; TRBD1 aligns across 7 bases. Looked up from germline, CDR1 is SEHNR and CDR2 is FQNEAQ (reference sequence). The junction had 9 bases not matched to a gene; V was cut back by 1 base and J by 3 bases. This CDR3 region has 16 residues. CDR3 nucleotide sequence: TGTGCCAGCAGCTTAGTAGGCACAGGGGTAGGCTACGAGCAGTACTTC. Protein sequence: CASSLVGTGVGYEQYF. Together with reference TRBV7-9 and TRBJ2-7, the CDR3 gives the full variable domain: DTGVSQNPRHKITKRGQNVTFRCDPISEHNRLYWYRQTLGQGPEFLTYFQNEAQLEKSRLLSDRFSAERPKGSFSTLEIQRTEQGDSAMYLCASSLVGTGVGYEQYFGPGTRLTVT.

The V gene is TRBV9, the J gene TRBJ2-1; the match to TRBD2 covers 9 bases. The junction had 8 bases not matched to a gene; V was cut back by 5 bases and J by 5 bases. CDR1 is SGDLS, CDR2 YYNGEE, per germline. CDR3 length: 15 residues. The CDR3 protein is CASSPLASGDNEQFF. In nucleotides, the CDR3 is TGTGCCAGCAGTCCATTGGCTAGCGGGGACAATGAGCAGTTCTTC.

The chain combines TRBV4-3 with TRBJ2-6; D gene unclear. Germline-derived CDR1 and CDR2 are LGHNA and YSLEER. CDR3 length: 17 residues. V was trimmed by 1 base and J by 0 bases, leaving 10 bases between them. CDR3 in DNA: TGCGCCAGCAGCCAAGGTTATAGTAGCTCTGGGGCCAACGTCCTGACTTTC. This translates into CASSQGYSSSGANVLTF.

This chain connects TRBV2 to TRBJ1-2; D perhaps matches TRBD1 (5 bases). V was pared by 2 bases and J by 1 base, with 17 bases between. This CDR3 is built from 17 residues. Germline CDR1 and CDR2: SNHLY and FYNNEI. CDR3 bases: TGTGCCAGCAGTGAAAATGAAATGGGACGGTTTAACTATGGCTACACCTTC. This translates into CASSENEMGRFNYGYTF.

The V and J genes are TRBV27 and TRBJ1-5; D is uncertain. V dropped 4 bases and J dropped 4 bases, with 20 bases sitting between them. Germline V lookup: CDR1 MNHEY, CDR2 SMNVEV (reference sequence). The CDR3 has 17 amino acids. The CDR3 here is CASSSTDLEGFNQPQHF. The CDR3 region has the DNA TGTGCCAGCAGTTCTACAGACCTTGAAGGGTTTAATCAGCCCCAGCATTTT.